This is a list of T cell receptor beta chains from one sample in a study of blood T cell repertoires in COVID-19. The method was immunoSEQ multiplex PCR; TCRdb's version includes in-frame clones alone and lacks a portion of them. This table has about 74,000 clones, roughly 81% appearing once. Input material: peripheral blood. The receptors stem from a man in his sixties or seventies with acute or convalescent COVID-19. Both conserved end residues are part of each CDR3. The order of the fields is V gene, J gene, CDR3 protein.

TRBV6-1,TRBJ2-3,CASSEAALLEDTQYF
TRBV5-4,TRBJ2-3,CASSLGGQGTDTQYF
TRBV4-3,TRBJ2-5,CASSPSNKQGARNQETQYF
TRBV5-1,TRBJ1-5,CASKLRVGVNQPQHF
TRBV5-1,TRBJ1-4,CASSVGLGEKLFF
TRBV7-3,TRBJ1-6,CASSLRGQGSSPLHF
TRBV5-1,TRBJ2-7,CASSREGGVWYEQYF
TRBV28,TRBJ2-1,CASSLYRGNNEQFF
TRBV28,TRBJ1-4,CASSPQGAGGSRKLFF
TRBV3-1/TRBV3-2,TRBJ1-2,CASSQDERVNYGYTF
TRBV7-6,TRBJ1-4,CASTLTGENEKLFF
TRBV18,TRBJ1-3,CASSPATDSGNTIYF
TRBV29-1,TRBJ1-2,CSGGQGIGYTF
TRBV5-1,TRBJ2-1,CASSLRQGSLTYNEQFF
TRBV5-6,TRBJ1-3,CASSLWGASGNTIYF
TRBV4-3,TRBJ2-7,CASSPQGTTYEQYF
TRBV7-9,TRBJ2-3,CASSPWGGSNTDTQYF
TRBV6-5,TRBJ1-2,CASRETGNYGYTF
TRBV5-1,TRBJ1-1,CASSRGTGGQTEAFF
TRBV5-5,TRBJ1-5,CASSLFGVGQPQHF
TRBV10-3,TRBJ1-4,CAVLGSVGATNEKLFF
TRBV2,TRBJ1-5,CASSERGANNQPQHF